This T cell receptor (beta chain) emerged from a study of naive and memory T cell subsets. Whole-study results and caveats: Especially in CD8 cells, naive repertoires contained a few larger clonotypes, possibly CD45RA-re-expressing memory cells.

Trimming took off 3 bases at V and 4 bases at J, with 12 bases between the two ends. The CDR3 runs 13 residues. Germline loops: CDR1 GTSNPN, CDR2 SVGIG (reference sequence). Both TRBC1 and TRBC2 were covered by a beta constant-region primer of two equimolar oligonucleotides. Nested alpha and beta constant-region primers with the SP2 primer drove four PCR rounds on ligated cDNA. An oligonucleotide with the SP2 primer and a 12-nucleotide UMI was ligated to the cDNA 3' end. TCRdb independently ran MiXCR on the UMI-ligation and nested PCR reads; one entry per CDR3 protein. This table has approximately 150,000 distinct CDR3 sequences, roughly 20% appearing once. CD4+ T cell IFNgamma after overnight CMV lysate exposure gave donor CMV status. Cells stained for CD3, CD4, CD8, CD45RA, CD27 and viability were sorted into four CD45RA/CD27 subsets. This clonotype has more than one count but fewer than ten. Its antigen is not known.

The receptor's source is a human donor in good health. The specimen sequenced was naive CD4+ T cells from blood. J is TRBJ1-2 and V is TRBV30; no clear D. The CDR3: CAWRRRPIYGYTF. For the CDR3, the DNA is TGTGCCTGGAGAAGAAGACCGATCTATGGCTACACCTTC.